Included here is one T cell receptor (beta chain) sequence, with context. The CDR3 is made up of 14 amino acids. V lost 3 bases and J lost 7; bases outside the gene matches: 3. The germline gives CDR1 SEHNR, CDR2 FQNEAQ (reference sequence). Method: immunoSEQ multiplex PCR; TCRdb's copy keeps in-frame clones and lacks some. The profile shows 200,000 to 250,000 clones, 87% of them singletons. The data are from a study of blood T cell repertoires in COVID-19. Study context: Acute and convalescent COVID-19 samples came from the United States, Italy and Spain.

This clonotype originated in a man aged 18 to 29 with active or convalescent COVID-19. V and J are TRBV7-9 and TRBJ1-6; 7 bases are shared with TRBD1. Material for sequencing was peripheral blood. The CDR3 DNA sequence: TGTGCCAGCAGCTTTACAGGGGTCAATTCACCCCTCCACTTT. Translated, it gives CASSFTGVNSPLHF.